One sample yielded the 27 T cell receptor beta chains listed below, sequenced in a study of blood T cell repertoires in COVID-19. Clones were sequenced by immunoSEQ multiplex PCR, and TCRdb holds only the in-frame ones, with some missing. The table records approximately 220,000 clones, 83% of them present only once. Material for sequencing was peripheral blood. The source of these receptors is a woman aged 35 to 49 with active or convalescent COVID-19.

CDR3 protein: CASSPSQGAVMYEQYF. The CDR3 DNA reads as TGCGCCAGCAGCCCATCCCAGGGGGCCGTGATGTACGAGCAGTACTTC. The V gene is TRBV4-1, the J gene TRBJ2-7; 8 bases are shared with TRBD1. This CDR3 has 16 amino acids. Germline V lookup: CDR1 MGHRA, CDR2 YSYEKL. Losses at the gene ends were 4 bases for V and 4 bases for J; bases not matched to a gene: 12.

This sequence joins TRBV11-3 and TRBJ2-7, with D possibly TRBD1 on 6 matching bases. CDR3 length: 15 amino acids. Germline CDR1 is SGHNT and CDR2 is YENEEA. The V gene lost 1 base and the J gene lost 4 bases, with 14 bases spanning the gap. CDR3 sequence: CASSLGTGIGYEQYF. In nucleotides, the CDR3 is TGTGCCAGCAGCTTAGGAACAGGGATAGGATACGAGCAGTACTTC.

The V call is TRBV23-1, the J call TRBJ2-7; 7 nucleotides match TRBD1. TRBV23-1 is sorted into the ORF group, with uncertain function. The CDR3 covers 14 residues. The J segment lost 3 bases and the V segment lost 2 bases, leaving 4 bases of the junction unmatched. The DNA of the CDR3 is TGCGCCAGCAGTCAACCGGGACAGTTCTACGAGCAGTACTTC. Its translation: CASSQPGQFYEQYF.

The gene calls are TRBV2 and TRBJ2-3, with 7 bases identical to TRBD2. Germline V lookup: CDR1 SNHLY, CDR2 FYNNEI. This CDR3 is 12 amino acids long. V shed 6 bases and J 10 bases; nucleotides not matched to a gene: 7. The CDR3 DNA follows: TGTGCCAGCAGGGGGGGTGCGGGAGCGCAGTATTTT. This encodes CASRGGAGAQYF.

The genes are TRBV11-3 and TRBJ1-6, with D perhaps matching TRBD1 (6 bases). The ends were cut back, 7 bases at V and 7 bases at J, with 17 bases in the middle. CDR1 and CDR2 (germline): SGHNT, YENEEA. This CDR3 spans 15 amino acids. CDR3: CASIHNRARNSPLHF. The CDR3 DNA follows: TGTGCCAGCATCCACAACAGGGCAAGAAATTCACCCCTCCACTTT.

Notes on this clone: Germline is not matched at one junction end, which may reflect a read error. The CDR3, as DNA: TGTGCTAGCAGCCCAGGGGACCGTGGGGTGGACGAGCAGTACTTC. Translation gives CASSPGDRGVDEQYF. The chain carries TRBV7-7 and TRBJ2-7; D is possibly TRBD1 (6 bases). CDR3 size: 15 residues. CDR1 and CDR2 (germline): SSHAT, FNYEAQ (reference sequence).

The CDR3 region has the DNA TGTGCCAGCAGCTTAGCAGCGAATGAAAAACTGTTTTTT. Protein sequence: CASSLAANEKLFF. This rearrangement joins TRBV7-9 to TRBJ1-4, with no clear D. Trimming shortened V by 0 bases and J by 5 bases, and 4 bases separated the two germline ends. The CDR3 has 13 residues. The germline V gene has CDR1 SEHNR and CDR2 FQNEAQ (reference sequence).

The chain is built from TRBV19 and TRBJ2-4; possibly TRBD1 for D (6 bases). V lost 2 bases and J 8 bases, leaving 22 bases between the germline ends. In germline, CDR1 is LNHDA, CDR2 SQIVND (reference sequence). The CDR3 runs to 17 residues. This CDR3 is CASSIWSPFQGKDIQYF. The CDR3 DNA follows: TGTGCCAGTAGTATATGGTCCCCGTTCCAGGGGAAGGACATTCAGTACTTC.

V gene TRBV7-6 combines with J gene TRBJ2-1, with D perhaps TRBD2 (5 bases). This CDR3 is built from 16 residues. V shed 5 bases and J shed 0 bases, with 14 bases lying between them. Germline values: CDR1 SGHVS, CDR2 FNYEAQ. CDR3 bases: TGTGCCAGCAGCCCGACTGGACTTAGCTCCTACAATGAGCAGTTCTTC. The encoded protein is CASSPTGLSSYNEQFF.

V usage is TRBV6-5 and J usage is TRBJ1-2; TRBD1 matches 7 bases. Trimming at V came to 4 bases and at J to 7 bases, leaving 6 bases not matched to a gene. The CDR3 covers 13 residues. Germline V gene data show CDR1 as MNHEY and CDR2 as SVGAGI. The CDR3 bases are TGTGCCAGCAGTTTCGAGACAGGGTTTGGCTACACCTTC. Amino acid sequence: CASSFETGFGYTF.

A single count supports this clone. This chain uses TRBV3-1 (or the pseudogene TRBV3-2) with TRBJ2-7, with D perhaps TRBD1 (5 bases). CDR3 length: 15 residues. V was trimmed by 4 bases and J by 2 bases, leaving 15 bases between them. CDR1 is LGHDT, CDR2 YNNKEL, per germline (reference sequence). The CDR3 loop reads CASSPLGQLPYEQYF. DNA for the CDR3: TGTGCCAGCAGCCCGCTCGGACAACTCCCCTACGAGCAGTACTTC.

Only one count was recorded for this clone. The genes are TRBV10-3 and TRBJ1-2; a possible D gene is TRBD1 (6 bases). From germline, CDR1 is ENHRY and CDR2 SYGVKD. Trimming took off 10 bases at V and 3 bases at J, with 21 bases between the two ends. The CDR3 spans 15 residues. The CDR3 loop reads CATRPNSGDYYGYTF. CDR3 DNA sequence: TGTGCCACGCGTCCTAACTCAGGGGATTACTATGGCTACACCTTC.

The gene calls are TRBV4-1 and TRBJ1-3; 9 bases line up with TRBD1. In germline, CDR1 is MGHRA, CDR2 YSYEKL. After removal of 1 base from V and 2 bases from J, the junction contained 3 bases not matched to a gene. CDR3 length: 16 residues. CDR3 amino acids: CASSQVGTGTGNTIYF. As DNA, the CDR3 is TGCGCCAGCAGCCAAGTCGGGACAGGGACTGGAAACACCATATATTTT.

The table lists this clone with a count of one. This chain links TRBV19 with TRBJ2-3; the D is unclear. CDR1 is LNHDA and CDR2 is SQIVND in the germline V gene (reference sequence). Trimming took off 1 base at V and 4 bases at J, with 6 bases between the two ends. This CDR3 is 13 amino acids long. DNA of the CDR3: TGTGCCAGTAGTATAGGGGCTCCAGATACGCAGTATTTT. It translates to CASSIGAPDTQYF.

This clone was found a few times. The rearrangement uses TRBV12-3 or TRBV12-4 and TRBJ2-1; weak D call: TRBD1 (6 bases). V was cut by 8 bases and J by 9 bases, with 11 bases left in between. The CDR3 is 11 residues long. The CDR3 DNA is TGTGCCAGCGGATACAGGGTTGAGCAGTTCTTC. Translating gives CASGYRVEQFF.

V is TRBV2 and J is TRBJ1-2, with D possibly matching TRBD1 (6 bases). In germline, CDR1 is SNHLY, CDR2 FYNNEI. The CDR3 spans 14 residues. Trimming took off 11 bases at V and 7 bases at J, with 23 bases between the two ends. The CDR3 is CAEPPIAGEGGYTF. The CDR3 bases are TGTGCCGAGCCTCCGATCGCAGGGGAGGGTGGCTACACCTTC.

The V and J genes are TRBV5-4 and TRBJ2-1; a possible D gene is TRBD2 (6 bases). Germline V lookup: CDR1 SGHNT, CDR2 YYREEE (reference sequence). The CDR3 has 13 residues. The germline V and J ends were trimmed by 4 bases and 8 bases, with 13 bases remaining between them. In DNA form, the CDR3 reads TGTGCCAGCAGCCGTCTGGAGGGCCATGAGCAGTTCTTC. Protein sequence: CASSRLEGHEQFF.

The genes are TRBV30 and TRBJ2-7; 9 bases line up with TRBD1. Trimming removed 2 bases from V and 1 base from J; junction bases left unmatched: 9. In germline, CDR1 is GTSNPN, CDR2 SVGIG (reference sequence). The length of the CDR3 is 16 residues. CDR3 sequence (DNA): TGTGCCTGGAGTAAGAAGGGACAGGGACTATCCTACGAGCAGTACTTC. This codes for CAWSKKGQGLSYEQYF.

The CDR3 DNA sequence: TGTGCCAGCAGCTTAAGAGCTGGCGGGGGGGCCCCCGAGCAGTTCTTC. This codes for CASSLRAGGGAPEQFF. The rearrangement uses TRBV11-2 and TRBJ2-1, with 9 bases lining up with TRBD2. After removal of 2 bases from V and 10 bases from J, the junction contained 12 bases not matched to a gene. The germline gives CDR1 SGHAT, CDR2 FQNNGV. The CDR3 extends over 16 amino acids.

This clone was counted once. The CDR3 DNA reads TGTGCCACCAGCAGAGAGGGAGCGCTGAACACTGAAGCTTTCTTT. Protein: CATSREGALNTEAFF. This chain links TRBV15 with TRBJ1-1; D is ambiguous. The germline V and J ends were trimmed by 0 bases and 0 bases, with 8 bases remaining between them. The CDR3 is made up of 15 amino acids. CDR1 and CDR2 from the germline V gene are LNHNV and YYDKDF (reference sequence).

The chain is built from TRBV20-1 and TRBJ1-5; D is undetermined. The CDR3 totals 15 residues. The germline V and J ends were trimmed by 3 bases and 2 bases, with 14 bases remaining between them. Germline values: CDR1 DFQATT, CDR2 SNEGSKA (reference sequence). The CDR3 DNA reads TGCAGTGCTAGTACCACGGCGGGAGGCAATCAGCCCCAGCATTTT. This encodes CSASTTAGGNQPQHF.

The rearrangement joins TRBV7-2 to TRBJ2-7, with 9 positions matching TRBD1. The CDR3 runs to 16 residues. The junction had 4 bases not matched to a gene; V was cut back by 1 base and J by 0 bases. The germline gives CDR1 SGHTA, CDR2 FQGNSA. Written as DNA, the CDR3 is TGTGCCAGCAGCTTAGTCGGACAGGGGAGCTCCTACGAGCAGTACTTC. This sequence encodes CASSLVGQGSSYEQYF.

The count of this clone is one. This chain joins TRBV6-1 and TRBJ1-4; D gene unclear. CDR3 length: 11 amino acids. From germline, CDR1 is MNHNS and CDR2 SASEGT. V was clipped by 2 bases and J by 15 bases, with 10 bases between them. The CDR3: CASSEREEVFF. CDR3 nucleotides: TGTGCCAGCAGTGAACGCGAGGAAGTGTTTTTT.

Here the CDR3 reads CASSFAGSSSYEQYF. The CDR3 DNA reads as TGTGCCAGCAGTTTCGCGGGGTCTTCCTCCTACGAGCAGTACTTC. This chain uses TRBV7-2 with TRBJ2-7, with a tentative D call TRBD2 (6 bases). Germline CDR1 SGHTA, CDR2 FQGNSA. V dropped 6 bases and J dropped 0 bases, with 15 bases sitting between them. CDR3 length: 15 amino acids.

V gene TRBV19 combines with J gene TRBJ1-1; D is ambiguous. CDR3 length equals 12 residues. Trimming cost V 3 bases and J 6 bases, with 8 bases left between them. The germline CDR1 and CDR2 sequences are LNHDA and SQIVND (reference sequence). The CDR3 DNA sequence: TGTGCCAGTAGTATGCGGGAAGCTGAAGCTTTCTTT. Translating it yields CASSMREAEAFF.

The chain joins TRBV24-1 to TRBJ1-2, with D maybe TRBD1 (5 bases). CDR1 is KGHDR, CDR2 SFDVKD, per germline. The CDR3 is 14 residues long. V lost 9 bases and J lost 8, with 21 bases in between. The CDR3 DNA reads as TGTGCCACCTCCCGGACCGGGGACTCTGAAGGCTACACCTTC. Amino acid sequence: CATSRTGDSEGYTF.

This clone was seen just once. The rearrangement uses TRBV14 and TRBJ2-2; no clear D. CDR1 SGHDN and CDR2 FVKESK come from the germline V gene. The CDR3 is 13 residues long. V lost 1 base, J lost 4 bases, and 4 bases lay in between. The CDR3 sequence is CASSQGSTGELFF. The CDR3, as DNA: TGTGCCAGCAGCCAAGGGAGCACCGGGGAGCTGTTTTTT.